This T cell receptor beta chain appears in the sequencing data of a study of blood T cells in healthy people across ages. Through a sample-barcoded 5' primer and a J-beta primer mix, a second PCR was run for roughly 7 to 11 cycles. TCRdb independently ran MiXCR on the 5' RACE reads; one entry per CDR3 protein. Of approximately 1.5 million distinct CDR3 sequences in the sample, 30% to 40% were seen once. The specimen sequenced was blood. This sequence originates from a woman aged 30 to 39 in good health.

The CDR3 protein is CASSSRVGGLAGTDTQYF. CDR3 bases: TGTGCCAGCAGCTCCCGTGTTGGGGGACTAGCGGGCACAGATACGCAGTATTTT. The J gene is TRBJ2-3, the V gene TRBV9; 11 bases map to TRBD2. With V trimmed by 4 bases and J by 1 base, 11 bases remained unmatched. CDR1 is SGDLS and CDR2 is YYNGEE in the germline V gene. There are 18 residues in the CDR3.